A selection of T cell receptor beta chains follows, all from one sample in a study of T cell responses to AZD1222 COVID-19 vaccine. TCRdb's copy holds only in-frame clones and misses some; the assay was immunoSEQ multiplex PCR. The table shows 150,000 to 200,000 clones, with about 90% occurring only once. Here the sequenced sample was peripheral blood, taken 28 days after the second AZD1222 dose. The receptors were gathered from an adult who received the AZD1222 COVID-19 vaccine. CDR3s include the opening cysteine and the closing phenylalanine or tryptophan. A D gene is named only where the DNA matches it firmly. The listing skips clone size in some rows; elsewhere it reads once, few, many or a size class.

clone_size	v_call	j_call	d_call	cdr3_aa	cdr3_nt
.	TRBV20-1	TRBJ2-7	.	CSGQSGVEQYF	TGCAGTGGTCAATCGGGGGTCGAGCAGTACTTC
.	TRBV19	TRBJ1-1	.	CASSIIRGHEAFF	TGTGCCAGTAGTATTATCCGGGGTCATGAAGCTTTCTTT
.	TRBV7-9	TRBJ2-5	.	CASSFNRDQETQYF	TGTGCCAGCAGCTTCAACAGGGATCAAGAGACCCAGTACTTC
.	TRBV7-9	TRBJ2-1	TRBD2	CASSSRTSGRTYNEQFF	TGTGCCAGCAGCTCTCGGACTAGCGGGAGGACGTACAATGAGCAGTTCTTC
.	TRBV6-2/TRBV6-3	TRBJ1-2	.	CASSLEGITGYTF	TGTGCCAGCAGTCTCGAAGGGATCACCGGCTACACCTTC
.	TRBV6-6	TRBJ2-2	.	CASASSNQGFGGELFF	TGTGCCAGCGCTTCCTCTAATCAGGGGTTCGGCGGGGAGCTGTTTTTT
.	TRBV10-2	TRBJ1-3	.	CASGAGIGNTIYF	TGCGCCAGCGGGGCAGGGATTGGAAACACCATATATTTT
.	TRBV5-6	TRBJ2-3	TRBD2	CASSPGASGGRSTDTQYF	TGTGCCAGCAGCCCCGGGGCTAGCGGGGGCCGTAGCACAGATACGCAGTATTTT
few	TRBV28	TRBJ1-5	TRBD1	CASSSQGAQGLSNQPQHF	TGTGCCAGCAGTTCACAGGGGGCTCAGGGGCTTAGCAATCAGCCCCAGCATTTT
.	TRBV30	TRBJ1-3	TRBD1	CAWSSPGQGLSGNTIYF	TGTGCCTGGAGTTCCCCCGGACAGGGCCTCTCTGGAAACACCATATATTTT
.	TRBV7-3	TRBJ2-3	TRBD2	CASSLTSSGRVTDTQYF	TGTGCCAGCAGCTTAACATCTAGCGGGAGAGTGACAGATACGCAGTATTTT
.	TRBV2	TRBJ2-2	.	CASCFGTANTGELFF	TGTGCCAGTTGTTTTGGGACGGCGAACACCGGGGAGCTGTTTTTT
.	TRBV24-1	TRBJ2-7	.	CATSDQSLEPGASAGPTYEQYF	TGTGCCACCAGTGATCAAAGCCTCGAGCCAGGGGCGAGTGCGGGACCGACCTACGAGCAGTACTTC
.	TRBV7-6	TRBJ1-1	TRBD1	CASSGGTFSNTEAFF	TGTGCCAGCTCAGGGGGGACTTTTTCGAACACTGAAGCTTTCTTT